This T cell receptor (beta chain) originates from a study of T cells after posttransplantation cyclophosphamide. Findings and limits, study-wide: After PTCy, TRB diversity resembled that of CNI/methotrexate controls.

Clones were read by immunoSEQ multiplex PCR, and TCRdb kept only the in-frame ones, dropping some. The sample lists some 34,000 clones; roughly 73% were seen once. As for this clone: Its matching antigen is unknown.

Cyclophosphamide on days +3 and +4 followed busulfan-fludarabine conditioning and a marrow graft. The CDR3 has 15 residues. Germline loops: CDR1 SQVTM, CDR2 ANQGSEA. V gave up 4 bases and J gave up 6 bases, with 19 bases separating them. The chain employs TRBV29-1 and TRBJ2-1; D not resolved. This material consisted of CD4+ T cells sorted from blood, taken around 2,000 days after a stem cell transplant with posttransplant cyclophosphamide. The origin of this receptor is a female patient aged 35 to 55 who received an allogeneic stem cell transplant from a related donor, was CMV-positive, and had no GVHD. Some T cells here may be from the graft donor. CDR3 nucleotide sequence: TGCAGCGTTGCTTGGCGCTCACGCTGGGCCAATGAGCAGTTCTTC. Its protein product is CSVAWRSRWANEQFF.